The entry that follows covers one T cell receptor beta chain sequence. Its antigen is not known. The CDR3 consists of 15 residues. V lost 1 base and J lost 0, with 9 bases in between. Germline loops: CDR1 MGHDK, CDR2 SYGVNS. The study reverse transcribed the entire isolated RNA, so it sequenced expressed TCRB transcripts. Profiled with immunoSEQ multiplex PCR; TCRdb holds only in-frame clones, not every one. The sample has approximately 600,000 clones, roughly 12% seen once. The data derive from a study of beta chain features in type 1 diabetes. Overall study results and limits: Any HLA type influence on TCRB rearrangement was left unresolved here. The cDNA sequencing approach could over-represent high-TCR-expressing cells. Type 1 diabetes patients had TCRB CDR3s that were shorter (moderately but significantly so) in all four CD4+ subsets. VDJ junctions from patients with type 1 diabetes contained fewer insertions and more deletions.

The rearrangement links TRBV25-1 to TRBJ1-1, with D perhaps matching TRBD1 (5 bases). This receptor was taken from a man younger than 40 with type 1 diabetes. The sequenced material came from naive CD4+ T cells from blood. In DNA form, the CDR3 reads TGTGCCAGCAGTGAATGGGGGGAATTGAACACTGAAGCTTTCTTT. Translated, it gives CASSEWGELNTEAFF.